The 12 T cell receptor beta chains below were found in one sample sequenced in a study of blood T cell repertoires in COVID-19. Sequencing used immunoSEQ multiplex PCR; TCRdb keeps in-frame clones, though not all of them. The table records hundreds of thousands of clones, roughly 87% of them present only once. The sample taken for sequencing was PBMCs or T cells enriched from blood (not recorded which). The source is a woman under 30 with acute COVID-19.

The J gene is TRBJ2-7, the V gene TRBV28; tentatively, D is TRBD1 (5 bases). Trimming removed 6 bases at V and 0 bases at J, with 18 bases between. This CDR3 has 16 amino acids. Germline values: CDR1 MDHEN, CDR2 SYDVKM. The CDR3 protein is CASRDSGKANSYEQYF. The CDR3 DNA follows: TGTGCCAGCAGAGACAGTGGAAAGGCTAACTCCTACGAGCAGTACTTC.

CDR3 loop: CASSPPGGWGGKNIQYF. The CDR3 DNA follows: TGTGCCAGCAGCCCCCCGGGTGGGTGGGGAGGCAAAAACATTCAGTACTTC. J is TRBJ2-4 and V is TRBV5-6; D is possibly TRBD2 (6 bases). CDR3 length: 17 amino acids. Germline V gives CDR1 SGHDT, CDR2 YYEEEE. The V end lost 4 bases, the J end lost 3 bases, and 20 bases lay between the germline ends. The variable domain in full, with the rest retrieved from reference TRBV5-6 and TRBJ2-4, is DAGVTQSPTHLIKTRGQQVTLRCSPKSGHDTVSWYQQALGQGPQFIFQYYEEEERQRGNFPDRFSGHQFPNYSSELNVNALLLGDSALYLCASSPPGGWGGKNIQYFGAGTRLSVL.

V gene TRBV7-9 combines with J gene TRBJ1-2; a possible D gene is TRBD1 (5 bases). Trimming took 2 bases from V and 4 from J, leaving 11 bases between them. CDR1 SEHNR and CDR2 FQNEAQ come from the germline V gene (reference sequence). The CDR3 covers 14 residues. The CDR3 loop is CASSLPGLGYGYTF. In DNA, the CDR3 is TGTGCCAGCAGCTTACCGGGACTCGGCTATGGCTACACCTTC. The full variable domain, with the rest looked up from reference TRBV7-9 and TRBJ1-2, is DTGVSQNPRHKITKRGQNVTFRCDPISEHNRLYWYRQTLGQGPEFLTYFQNEAQLEKSRLLSDRFSAERPKGSFSTLEIQRTEQGDSAMYLCASSLPGLGYGYTFGSGTRLTVV.

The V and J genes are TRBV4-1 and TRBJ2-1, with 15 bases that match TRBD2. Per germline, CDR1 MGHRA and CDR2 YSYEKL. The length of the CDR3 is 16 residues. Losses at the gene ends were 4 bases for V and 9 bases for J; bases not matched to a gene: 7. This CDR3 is CASSPGLAGGPGEQFF. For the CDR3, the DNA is TGCGCCAGCAGCCCCGGACTAGCGGGGGGGCCTGGTGAGCAGTTCTTC.

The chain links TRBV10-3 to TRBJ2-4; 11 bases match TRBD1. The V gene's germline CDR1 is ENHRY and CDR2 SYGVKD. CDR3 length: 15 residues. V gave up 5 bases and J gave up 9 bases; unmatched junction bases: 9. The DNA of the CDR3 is TGTGCCATCAGTCCTATCCGGGACAGGGGGACCATTCAGTACTTC. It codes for CAISPIRDRGTIQYF.

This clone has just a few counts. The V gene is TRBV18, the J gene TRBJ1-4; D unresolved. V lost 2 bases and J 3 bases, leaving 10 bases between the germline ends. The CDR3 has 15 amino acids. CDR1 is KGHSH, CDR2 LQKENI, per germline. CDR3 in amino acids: CASSPSRMSNEKLFF. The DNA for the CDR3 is TGTGCCAGCTCACCAAGCAGGATGTCTAATGAAAAACTGTTTTTT.

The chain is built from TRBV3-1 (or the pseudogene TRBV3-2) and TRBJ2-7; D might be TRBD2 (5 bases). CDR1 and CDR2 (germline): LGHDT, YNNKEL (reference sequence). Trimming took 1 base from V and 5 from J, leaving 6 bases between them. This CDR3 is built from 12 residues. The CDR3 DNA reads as TGTGCCAGCAGCCAAGCCGGGGACGAGCAGTACTTC. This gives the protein CASSQAGDEQYF.

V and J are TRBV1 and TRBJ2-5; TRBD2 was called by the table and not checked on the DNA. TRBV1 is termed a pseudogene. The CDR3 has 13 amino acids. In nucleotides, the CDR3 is TGCACCAGCAGCCAAGAGAACCCGACTGGCGACTACTTC. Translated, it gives CTSSQENPTGDYF.

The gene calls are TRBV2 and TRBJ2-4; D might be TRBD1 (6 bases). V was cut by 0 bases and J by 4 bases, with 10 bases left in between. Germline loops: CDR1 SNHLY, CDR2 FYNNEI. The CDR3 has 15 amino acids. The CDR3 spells CASSEASRGKNIQYF. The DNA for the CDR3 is TGTGCCAGCAGTGAAGCGAGCAGGGGTAAAAACATTCAGTACTTC.

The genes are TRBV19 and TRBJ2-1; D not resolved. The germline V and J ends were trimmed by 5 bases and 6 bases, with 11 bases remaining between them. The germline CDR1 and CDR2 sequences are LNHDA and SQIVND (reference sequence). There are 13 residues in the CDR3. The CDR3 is CASSWALGNEQFF. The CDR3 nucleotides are TGTGCCAGTAGTTGGGCACTGGGCAATGAGCAGTTCTTC.

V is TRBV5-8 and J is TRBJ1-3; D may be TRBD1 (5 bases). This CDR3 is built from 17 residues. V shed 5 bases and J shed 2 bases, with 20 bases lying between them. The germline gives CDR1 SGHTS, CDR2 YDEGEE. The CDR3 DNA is TGTGCCAGCAGGACCGAACCGGGACTCAAAACTGGAAACACCATATATTTT. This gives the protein CASRTEPGLKTGNTIYF.

The CDR3 is CSASGLRAEQFF. DNA of the CDR3: TGCAGTGCTAGTGGGTTGCGGGCGGAGCAGTTCTTC. The rearrangement joins TRBV20-1 to TRBJ2-1; possibly TRBD2 for D (5 bases). From germline, CDR1 is DFQATT and CDR2 SNEGSKA (reference sequence). This CDR3 is 12 amino acids long. V lost 3 bases and J 10 bases, leaving 13 bases between the germline ends.